The rows below give T cell receptor beta chains drawn from one sample of a study of somatic mutations in cytotoxic T cells in rheumatoid arthritis. This table comes from immunoSEQ multiplex PCR, and its TCRdb copy is limited to in-frame clones, with some not included. This sample carries some 15,000 clones, 72% of them seen once, and the ten largest clones take 8.5% to 12%. Sequenced: CD8+ T cells sorted from blood. The receptors originated from an adult with rheumatoid arthritis. The conserved cysteine and the conserved F or W are not part of the CDR3 here. The order of the fields is V gene, J gene, CDR3 protein.

V gene: TRBV19; J gene: TRBJ1-1; CDR3 protein: ASSIGGGTEAF
V gene: TRBV19; J gene: TRBJ1-6; CDR3 protein: ASTERSSYNSPLH
V gene: TRBV7-8; J gene: TRBJ1-1; CDR3 protein: ASSLEWALGTEAF
V gene: TRBV7-3; J gene: TRBJ1-1; CDR3 protein: ASSLSTGMGAEAF
V gene: TRBV4-3; J gene: TRBJ1-3; CDR3 protein: ASSQEAEFSGNTIY
V gene: TRBV27; J gene: TRBJ1-1; CDR3 protein: ASSLGTPAAPGTEAF
V gene: TRBV28; J gene: TRBJ2-1; CDR3 protein: ASSSFRGRNEQF
V gene: TRBV30; J gene: TRBJ1-6; CDR3 protein: AWRQAYNSPLH
V gene: TRBV4-3; J gene: TRBJ2-7; CDR3 protein: ASSQEFGTYEQY
V gene: TRBV7-6; J gene: TRBJ2-1; CDR3 protein: ATATGTSGGHEQF
V gene: TRBV19; J gene: TRBJ2-2; CDR3 protein: ASKPDAGELF
V gene: TRBV7-6; J gene: TRBJ1-1; CDR3 protein: ASSLESRPNTEAF
V gene: TRBV2; J gene: TRBJ1-2; CDR3 protein: ASLGQGAPIYGYT
V gene: TRBV7-6; J gene: TRBJ1-5; CDR3 protein: ASSLGRTQGARSNQPQH
V gene: TRBV9; J gene: TRBJ2-1; CDR3 protein: ASSPMTGPYNEQF
V gene: TRBV4-1; J gene: TRBJ1-5; CDR3 protein: ASSQETQNGQPQH
V gene: TRBV7-9; J gene: TRBJ2-7; CDR3 protein: ASSPPGLAGVYEQY
V gene: TRBV6-4; J gene: TRBJ2-3; CDR3 protein: ASSDRSTDTQY
V gene: TRBV5-6; J gene: TRBJ2-3; CDR3 protein: ASSLGLAPDTQY
V gene: TRBV2; J gene: TRBJ2-3; CDR3 protein: ASSFTSGPSTDTQY
V gene: TRBV27; J gene: TRBJ1-2; CDR3 protein: ASSLGAGGNYGYT
V gene: TRBV4-3; J gene: TRBJ2-7; CDR3 protein: ASSQDRGGVTSYEQY
V gene: TRBV4-1; J gene: TRBJ1-1; CDR3 protein: ASSQVEGTMNTEAF
V gene: TRBV2; J gene: TRBJ1-2; CDR3 protein: ATDRSPGDSSGYT